The rows below give T cell receptor beta chains drawn from one sample of a study of blood T cell repertoires in COVID-19. Data came from immunoSEQ multiplex PCR; TCRdb stores just in-frame clones and leaves some out. Of some 490,000 clones in the sample, 80% to 90% were seen once. Material for sequencing was peripheral blood. These receptors originate from a human donor in a cohort sampled during active COVID-19. Both conserved end residues are part of each CDR3. The D gene is left open where the match is weak. Clone size is shown for a subset of rows, as once, few, many or a class of expanded clone.

cdr3_nt: TGTGCCAGCAGCTTTCCGGGACTAGCGGGACGAGAGCAGTTCTTC; cdr3_aa: CASSFPGLAGREQFF; clone_size: NA; v_call: TRBV7-2; d_call: TRBD2; j_call: TRBJ2-1
cdr3_nt: TGTGCCACAACACGTGCGGCCACAGATACGCAGTATTTT; cdr3_aa: CATTRAATDTQYF; clone_size: NA; v_call: TRBV19; d_call: NA; j_call: TRBJ2-3
cdr3_nt: TGTGCCAGCAGCGCCGGACTAGCGGGAGAAGGGGAGACCCAGTACTTC; cdr3_aa: CASSAGLAGEGETQYF; clone_size: NA; v_call: TRBV5-4; d_call: TRBD2; j_call: TRBJ2-5
cdr3_nt: TGTGCCAGCAGCCACCGGACAGGGGGCCTCGTCAAAAACATTCAGTACTTC; cdr3_aa: CASSHRTGGLVKNIQYF; clone_size: NA; v_call: TRBV3-1/TRBV3-2; d_call: TRBD1; j_call: TRBJ2-4
cdr3_nt: TGTGCCAGCAGTTATCCGGAGGAGACCCAGTACTTC; cdr3_aa: CASSYPEETQYF; clone_size: NA; v_call: TRBV6-6; d_call: NA; j_call: TRBJ2-5
cdr3_nt: TGTGCCATCAGTGAGGCGGATGGCGAGCAGTACTTC; cdr3_aa: CAISEADGEQYF; clone_size: NA; v_call: TRBV10-3; d_call: NA; j_call: TRBJ2-7
cdr3_nt: TGTGCCAGTAGTATAGGCGCGACAGGGAGGAGAAACATTCAGTACTTC; cdr3_aa: CASSIGATGRRNIQYF; clone_size: NA; v_call: TRBV19; d_call: NA; j_call: TRBJ2-4
cdr3_nt: TGCAGTGCTAGTTCAGGGGGTGGCTACGAGCAGTACTTC; cdr3_aa: CSASSGGGYEQYF; clone_size: NA; v_call: TRBV20-1; d_call: TRBD1; j_call: TRBJ2-7
cdr3_nt: TGTGCCAGCAGTTTAATGGGGAGCACTGAAGCTTTCTTT; cdr3_aa: CASSLMGSTEAFF; clone_size: NA; v_call: TRBV12-3/TRBV12-4; d_call: NA; j_call: TRBJ1-1
cdr3_nt: TGTGCCACCAGCAGAGGGGGGAGGTTTGGCACCGGGGAGCTGTTTTTT; cdr3_aa: CATSRGGRFGTGELFF; clone_size: NA; v_call: TRBV15; d_call: NA; j_call: TRBJ2-2
cdr3_nt: TGTGCCAGCAGCTATGGACTAGCGGGAGGTGGGGCCGGGGAGCTGTTTTTT; cdr3_aa: CASSYGLAGGGAGELFF; clone_size: NA; v_call: TRBV13; d_call: TRBD2; j_call: TRBJ2-2
cdr3_nt: TGTGCCAGCAGCCCACTAGCGGGGTGGCCGGAGACCCAGTACTTC; cdr3_aa: CASSPLAGWPETQYF; clone_size: NA; v_call: TRBV14; d_call: TRBD2; j_call: TRBJ2-5
cdr3_nt: TGTGCCAGCAGTCGCCACGGAGTAGAGCAGTTCTTC; cdr3_aa: CASSRHGVEQFF; clone_size: NA; v_call: TRBV12-3/TRBV12-4; d_call: NA; j_call: TRBJ2-1
cdr3_nt: TGTGCCAGCTCACCAAAAGCTCCGGCGGCTGGCACAGATACGCAGTATTTT; cdr3_aa: CASSPKAPAAGTDTQYF; clone_size: NA; v_call: TRBV18; d_call: NA; j_call: TRBJ2-3
cdr3_nt: TGCAGTGCTACCGGGTTGGATACGCAGTATTTT; cdr3_aa: CSATGLDTQYF; clone_size: NA; v_call: TRBV20-1; d_call: NA; j_call: TRBJ2-3
cdr3_nt: TGCGCCAGCAGCTTGGATGGCCGCCGGGAGCTGTTTTTT; cdr3_aa: CASSLDGRRELFF; clone_size: NA; v_call: TRBV5-1; d_call: NA; j_call: TRBJ2-2
cdr3_nt: TGTGCCAGCAGTGACGGGGGACTCGCGGGAGGGAACAATGAGCAGTTCTTC; cdr3_aa: CASSDGGLAGGNNEQFF; clone_size: NA; v_call: TRBV6-1; d_call: TRBD2; j_call: TRBJ2-1
cdr3_nt: TGTGCCAGCATCGATAGCGGGAGGGCCCACGAGCAGTACTTC; cdr3_aa: CASIDSGRAHEQYF; clone_size: once; v_call: TRBV3-1/TRBV3-2; d_call: TRBD2; j_call: TRBJ2-7
cdr3_nt: TGTGCCAGCAGCCGTAGTTCCAGATACCGGGACTGGGGCAATCAGCCCCAGCATTTT; cdr3_aa: CASSRSSRYRDWGNQPQHF; clone_size: NA; v_call: TRBV11-2; d_call: NA; j_call: TRBJ1-5
cdr3_nt: TGTGCCAGTAGTATAGCGACAGGGAGCACCGGGGAGCTGTTTTTT; cdr3_aa: CASSIATGSTGELFF; clone_size: NA; v_call: TRBV19; d_call: TRBD1; j_call: TRBJ2-2
cdr3_nt: TGCAGCGTTGAGAGCGGCCGAAGCTCCTACAATGAGCAGTTCTTC; cdr3_aa: CSVESGRSSYNEQFF; clone_size: once; v_call: TRBV29-1; d_call: NA; j_call: TRBJ2-1
cdr3_nt: TGTGCCAGTAGTATAGGACAGGGGGCGCGTAATGAGCAGTTCTTC; cdr3_aa: CASSIGQGARNEQFF; clone_size: NA; v_call: TRBV19; d_call: TRBD1; j_call: TRBJ2-1
cdr3_nt: TGTGCCAGCAGCCAAAGGGGGTTACAGACCTTTGGCTACACCTTC; cdr3_aa: CASSQRGLQTFGYTF; clone_size: NA; v_call: TRBV3-1/TRBV3-2; d_call: NA; j_call: TRBJ1-2
cdr3_nt: TGTGCCTGGAGTGTAAAAGGGGGGGTGACTGAAGCTTTCTTT; cdr3_aa: CAWSVKGGVTEAFF; clone_size: NA; v_call: TRBV30; d_call: NA; j_call: TRBJ1-1
cdr3_nt: TGTGCCAGCAGTGCCCGACTAGCGGTGAACACCGGGGAGCTGTTTTTT; cdr3_aa: CASSARLAVNTGELFF; clone_size: once; v_call: TRBV2; d_call: TRBD2; j_call: TRBJ2-2
cdr3_nt: TGCGCCAGCAGCTTGGAGGGGGCCGAAGCTTTCTTT; cdr3_aa: CASSLEGAEAFF; clone_size: NA; v_call: TRBV5-1; d_call: TRBD1; j_call: TRBJ1-1
cdr3_nt: TGTGCTAGCAGCTTAGTCCAGGGGTCCGCCTACGAGCAGTACTTC; cdr3_aa: CASSLVQGSAYEQYF; clone_size: NA; v_call: TRBV7-7; d_call: NA; j_call: TRBJ2-7
cdr3_nt: TGTGCCAGCAGCTTAGCGCGATTGAATGGCTACACCTTC; cdr3_aa: CASSLARLNGYTF; clone_size: NA; v_call: TRBV7-9; d_call: NA; j_call: TRBJ1-2
cdr3_nt: TGTGCCAGCAGCTTGCGGGTGACCTACGAGCAGTACTTC; cdr3_aa: CASSLRVTYEQYF; clone_size: NA; v_call: TRBV11-2; d_call: NA; j_call: TRBJ2-7
cdr3_nt: TGTGCCTGGATCGGGGGACCCACTGAAGCTTTCTTT; cdr3_aa: CAWIGGPTEAFF; clone_size: once; v_call: TRBV30; d_call: NA; j_call: TRBJ1-1
cdr3_nt: TGTGCCAGCAGCGCCTGGGACAGGGTCCTCCCACCGAGTGGCTACACCTTC; cdr3_aa: CASSAWDRVLPPSGYTF; clone_size: NA; v_call: TRBV9; d_call: TRBD1; j_call: TRBJ1-2
cdr3_nt: TGTGCCACCAGTGGACAGGGAGGGAACACCGGGGAGCTGTTTTTT; cdr3_aa: CATSGQGGNTGELFF; clone_size: NA; v_call: TRBV24-1; d_call: NA; j_call: TRBJ2-2
cdr3_nt: TGTGCCAGTAGAAAAGCGGGAAGCTCCTACGAGCAGTACTTC; cdr3_aa: CASRKAGSSYEQYF; clone_size: NA; v_call: TRBV19; d_call: TRBD2; j_call: TRBJ2-7
cdr3_nt: TGTGCCAGCAGCTTGACGGGACTAGCGGTATACGAGCAGTACTTC; cdr3_aa: CASSLTGLAVYEQYF; clone_size: NA; v_call: TRBV11-2; d_call: TRBD2; j_call: TRBJ2-7
cdr3_nt: TGTGCCAGCAGCTTAACTACCCACTCCTACGAGCAGTACTTC; cdr3_aa: CASSLTTHSYEQYF; clone_size: NA; v_call: TRBV7-8; d_call: NA; j_call: TRBJ2-7
cdr3_nt: TGTGCCAGCAGCCACCCTGTCACTAGCGGAATGGAGACCCAGTACTTC; cdr3_aa: CASSHPVTSGMETQYF; clone_size: NA; v_call: TRBV7-6; d_call: TRBD2; j_call: TRBJ2-5
cdr3_nt: TGCGCCAGCACAAATACAGGGAACACCGGGGAGCTGTTTTTT; cdr3_aa: CASTNTGNTGELFF; clone_size: NA; v_call: TRBV5-1; d_call: NA; j_call: TRBJ2-2
cdr3_nt: TGTGCCAGCAGTCCCACAGGGGGCGCCCTCTCTGGGGCCAACGTCCTGACTTTC; cdr3_aa: CASSPTGGALSGANVLTF; clone_size: NA; v_call: TRBV6-6; d_call: TRBD1; j_call: TRBJ2-6
cdr3_nt: TGTGCCAGCAGCTGGTCACAGGGCTCCTATGGCTACACCTTC; cdr3_aa: CASSWSQGSYGYTF; clone_size: NA; v_call: TRBV5-4; d_call: NA; j_call: TRBJ1-2
cdr3_nt: TGTGCCAGCAGTGACTGGGACAGACCCCACTACGAGCAGTACTTC; cdr3_aa: CASSDWDRPHYEQYF; clone_size: few; v_call: TRBV28; d_call: TRBD1; j_call: TRBJ2-7
cdr3_nt: TGCGCCAGCAGCTTGACTAGCGGGAGTTCCTACGAGCAGTACTTC; cdr3_aa: CASSLTSGSSYEQYF; clone_size: NA; v_call: TRBV5-1; d_call: TRBD2; j_call: TRBJ2-7
cdr3_nt: TGCGCCAGCAGCCAAGATTCGACGTTTGCGGGCCTTACCTACAATGAGCAGTTCTTC; cdr3_aa: CASSQDSTFAGLTYNEQFF; clone_size: NA; v_call: TRBV4-1; d_call: NA; j_call: TRBJ2-1